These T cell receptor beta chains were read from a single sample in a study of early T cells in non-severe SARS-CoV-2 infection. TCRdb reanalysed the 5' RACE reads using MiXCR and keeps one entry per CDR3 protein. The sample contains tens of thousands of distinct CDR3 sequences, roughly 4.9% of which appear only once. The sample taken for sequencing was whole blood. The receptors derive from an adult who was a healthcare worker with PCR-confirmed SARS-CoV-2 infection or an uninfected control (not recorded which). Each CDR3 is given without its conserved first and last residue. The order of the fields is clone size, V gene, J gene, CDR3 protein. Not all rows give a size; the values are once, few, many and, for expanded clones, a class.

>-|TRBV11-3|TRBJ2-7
ASSLVGHDSYEQY
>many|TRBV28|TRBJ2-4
ASSPLSVAKNIQY
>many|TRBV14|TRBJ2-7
ASSQGGGGRFEQY
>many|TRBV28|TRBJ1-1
ASSTGGEGTEAF
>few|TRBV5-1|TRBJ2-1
ASTPFGVGDEQF
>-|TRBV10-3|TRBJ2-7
AISESASARGEQY
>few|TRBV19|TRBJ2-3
ASSTRVADTQY
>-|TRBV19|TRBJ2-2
ASLQGQGVPGELF
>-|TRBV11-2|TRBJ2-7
ASSPPSSGGGREQY
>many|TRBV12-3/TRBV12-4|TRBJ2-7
ASSSLYEQY
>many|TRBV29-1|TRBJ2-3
STKALAGEDTQY
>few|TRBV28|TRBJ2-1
ASSLGGRPYNEQF
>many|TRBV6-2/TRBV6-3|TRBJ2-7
ASSNRQGGDEQY
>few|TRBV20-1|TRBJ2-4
SARKSAYDIQY
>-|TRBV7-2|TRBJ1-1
ASSLDRTGNTEAF
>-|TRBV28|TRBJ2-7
ASSSRTLTDRDDPYEQY
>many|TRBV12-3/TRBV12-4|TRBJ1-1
ASSPRQGIPTEAF
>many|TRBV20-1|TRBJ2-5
SARVGAQETQY
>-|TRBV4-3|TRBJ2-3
ASSQDGHPQY
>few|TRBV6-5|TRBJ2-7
ASREVAGGREQY
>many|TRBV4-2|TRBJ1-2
ASSPPRGQGALANYGYT
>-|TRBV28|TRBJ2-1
ASSPGQYNEQF
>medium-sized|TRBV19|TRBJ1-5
ASNLRQGGNQPQH
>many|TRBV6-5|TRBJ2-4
ASSRGVASKNIQY
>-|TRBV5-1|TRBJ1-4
ASSSQGSNEKLF
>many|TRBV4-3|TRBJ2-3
ASSQMASGSTQY
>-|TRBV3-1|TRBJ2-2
ASSQMGPGELF
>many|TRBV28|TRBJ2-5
ASSSPSGPQETQY
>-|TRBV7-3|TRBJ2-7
ASSWSHSYEQY
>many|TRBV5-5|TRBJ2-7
ASSLGTGGYEQY
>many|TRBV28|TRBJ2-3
ASQAGTSVTDTQY
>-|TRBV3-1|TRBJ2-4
ASSPSRVTKNIQY
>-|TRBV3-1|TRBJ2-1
ASAGVAGGGRSYNEQF
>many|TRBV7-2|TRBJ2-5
ASSPSPLSGRVPAQY
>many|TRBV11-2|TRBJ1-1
ASSLEGRGRTAF
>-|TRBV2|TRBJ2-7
ASSVRDEQY
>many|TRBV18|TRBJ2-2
ASSLSRAANTGELF
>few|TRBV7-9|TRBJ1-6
ASSRPSANSPLH
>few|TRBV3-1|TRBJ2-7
ASSPGTGAYEQY
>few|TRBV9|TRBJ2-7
ASSVAPGSSYEQY
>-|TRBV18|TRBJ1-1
ASSPVDQRPEAF
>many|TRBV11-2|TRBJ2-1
ASSLALNEQF
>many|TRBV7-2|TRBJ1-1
ASSWRAESTEAF
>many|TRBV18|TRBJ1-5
ASSLGRYTQPQH
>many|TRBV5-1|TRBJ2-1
ASSLGDRTYNEQF
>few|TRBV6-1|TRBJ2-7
ATGPGWGLHEQY
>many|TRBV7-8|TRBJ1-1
ASSNDRDRGLTEAF
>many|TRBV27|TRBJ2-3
ASRNPPGRGRGDTQY
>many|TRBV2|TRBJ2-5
ASSDWTAKETQY
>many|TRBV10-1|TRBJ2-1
ASSELAGRQF
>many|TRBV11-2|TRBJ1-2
ASSLVQGRGYT
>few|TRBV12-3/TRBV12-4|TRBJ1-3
ASRRDQVSGNTIY
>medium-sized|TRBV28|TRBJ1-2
ASRSGTGTYGYT
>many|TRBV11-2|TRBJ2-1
ASSPRYDRRYNEQF
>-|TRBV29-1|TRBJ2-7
SVDSTGTYEQY
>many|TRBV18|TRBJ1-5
ASSPPGSQPQH
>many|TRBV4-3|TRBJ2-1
ASSQVLAGGEQF
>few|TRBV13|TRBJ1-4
ASSSRRGPNEKLF
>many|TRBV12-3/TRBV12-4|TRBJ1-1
ASSYSDIYATEAF